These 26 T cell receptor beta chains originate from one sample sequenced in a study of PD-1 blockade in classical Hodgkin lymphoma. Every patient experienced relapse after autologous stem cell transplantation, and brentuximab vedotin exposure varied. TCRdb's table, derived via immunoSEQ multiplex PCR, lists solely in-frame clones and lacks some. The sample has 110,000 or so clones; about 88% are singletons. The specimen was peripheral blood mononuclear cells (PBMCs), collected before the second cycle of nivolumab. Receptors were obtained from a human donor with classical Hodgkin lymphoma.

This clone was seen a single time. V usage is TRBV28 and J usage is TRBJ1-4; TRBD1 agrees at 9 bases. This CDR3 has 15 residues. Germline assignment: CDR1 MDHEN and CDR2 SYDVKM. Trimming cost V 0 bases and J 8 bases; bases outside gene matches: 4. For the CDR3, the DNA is TGTGCCAGCAGTTTATGGGGACAGGGAGGAGAAAAACTGTTTTTT. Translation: CASSLWGQGGEKLFF.

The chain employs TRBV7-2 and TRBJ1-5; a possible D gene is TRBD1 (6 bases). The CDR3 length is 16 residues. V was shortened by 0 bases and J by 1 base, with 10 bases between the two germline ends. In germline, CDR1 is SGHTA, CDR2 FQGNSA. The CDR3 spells CASSLAFDRSNQPQHF. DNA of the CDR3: TGTGCCAGCAGCTTAGCCTTTGACAGGAGCAATCAGCCCCAGCATTTT.

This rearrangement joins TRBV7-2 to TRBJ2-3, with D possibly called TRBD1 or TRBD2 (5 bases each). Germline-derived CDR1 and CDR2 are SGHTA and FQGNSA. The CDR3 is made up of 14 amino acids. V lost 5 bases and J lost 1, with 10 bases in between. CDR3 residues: CASSGGSGTDTQYF. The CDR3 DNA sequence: TGTGCCAGCAGCGGGGGATCGGGCACAGATACGCAGTATTTT.

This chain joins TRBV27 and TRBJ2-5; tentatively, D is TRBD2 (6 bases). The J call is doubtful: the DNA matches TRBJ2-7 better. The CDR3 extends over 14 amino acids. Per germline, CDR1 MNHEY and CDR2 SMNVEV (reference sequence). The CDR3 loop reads CASSYGGRDYEQYF. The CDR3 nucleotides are TGTGCCAGCAGTTATGGGGGGAGAGATTACGAGCAGTACTTC.

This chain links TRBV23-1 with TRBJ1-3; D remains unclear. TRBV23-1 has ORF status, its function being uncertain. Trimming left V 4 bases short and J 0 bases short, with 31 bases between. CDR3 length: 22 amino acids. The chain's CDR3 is CASSPYPFRAGDKRHSGNTIYF. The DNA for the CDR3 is TGCGCCAGCAGTCCCTACCCCTTTCGGGCAGGCGACAAGAGGCACTCTGGAAACACCATATATTTT.

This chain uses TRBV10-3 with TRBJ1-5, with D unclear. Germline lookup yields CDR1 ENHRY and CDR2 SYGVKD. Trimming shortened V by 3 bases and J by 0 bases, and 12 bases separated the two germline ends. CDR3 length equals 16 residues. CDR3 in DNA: TGTGCCATCAGTGATCGGGGTGGCGGTAGCAATCAGCCCCAGCATTTT. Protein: CAISDRGGGSNQPQHF.

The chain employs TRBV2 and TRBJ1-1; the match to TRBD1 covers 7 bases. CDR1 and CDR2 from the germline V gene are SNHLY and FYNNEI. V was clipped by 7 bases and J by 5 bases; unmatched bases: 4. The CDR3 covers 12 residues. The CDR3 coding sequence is TGTGCCAGCAAATCAGGGGGGACTGAAGCTTTCTTT. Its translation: CASKSGGTEAFF.

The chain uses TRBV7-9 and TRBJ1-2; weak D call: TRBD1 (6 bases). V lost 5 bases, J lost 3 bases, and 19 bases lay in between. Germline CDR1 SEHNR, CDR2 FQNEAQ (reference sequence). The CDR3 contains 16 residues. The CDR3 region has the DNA TGTGCCAGCAGCGACAAGCAGGGGCGGGTAGACTATGGCTACACCTTC. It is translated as CASSDKQGRVDYGYTF. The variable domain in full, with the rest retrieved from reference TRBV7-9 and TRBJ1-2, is DTGVSQNPRHKITKRGQNVTFRCDPISEHNRLYWYRQTLGQGPEFLTYFQNEAQLEKSRLLSDRFSAERPKGSFSTLEIQRTEQGDSAMYLCASSDKQGRVDYGYTFGSGTRLTVV.

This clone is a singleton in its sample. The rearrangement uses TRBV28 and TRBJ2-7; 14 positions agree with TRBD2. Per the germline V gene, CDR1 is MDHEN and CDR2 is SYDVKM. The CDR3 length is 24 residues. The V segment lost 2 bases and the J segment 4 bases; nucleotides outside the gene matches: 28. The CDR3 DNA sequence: TGTGCCAGCAGTTTAATCTTCGCCCGCACTACCGGGACTAGCGGGAGTTTGGCTTCTTACGAGCAGTACTTC. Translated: CASSLIFARTTGTSGSLASYEQYF. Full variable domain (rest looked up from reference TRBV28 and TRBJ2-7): DVKVTQSSRYLVKRTGEKVFLECVQDMDHENMFWYRQDPGLGLRLIYFSYDVKMKEKGDIPEGYSVSREKKERFSLILESASTNQTSMYLCASSLIFARTTGTSGSLASYEQYFGPGTRLTVT.

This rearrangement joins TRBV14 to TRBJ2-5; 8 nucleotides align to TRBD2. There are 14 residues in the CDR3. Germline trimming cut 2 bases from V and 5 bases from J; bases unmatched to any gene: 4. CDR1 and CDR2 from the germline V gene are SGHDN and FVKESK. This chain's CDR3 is CASSQSRGGETQYF. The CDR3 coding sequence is TGTGCCAGCAGCCAATCACGGGGGGGGGAGACCCAGTACTTC.

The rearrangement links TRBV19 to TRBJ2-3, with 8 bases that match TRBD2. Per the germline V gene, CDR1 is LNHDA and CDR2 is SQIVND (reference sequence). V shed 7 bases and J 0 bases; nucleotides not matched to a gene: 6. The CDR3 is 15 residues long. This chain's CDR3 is CASKTGTRSTDTQYF. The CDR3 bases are TGTGCCAGTAAGACCGGGACTAGAAGCACAGATACGCAGTATTTT.

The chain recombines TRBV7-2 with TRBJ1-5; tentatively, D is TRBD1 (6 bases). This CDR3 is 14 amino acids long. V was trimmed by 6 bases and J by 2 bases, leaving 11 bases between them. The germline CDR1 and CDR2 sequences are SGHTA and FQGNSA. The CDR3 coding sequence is TGTGCCAGCAGAATAAGACAGGGCAATCAGCCCCAGCATTTT. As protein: CASRIRQGNQPQHF.

CDR3 residues: CASSPRGAGGSYEQYF. Here the CDR3 DNA reads TGTGCCAGCAGCCCCCGGGGGGCGGGAGGCTCCTACGAGCAGTACTTC. The V and J genes are TRBV7-2 and TRBJ2-7; 8 bases align to TRBD2. The CDR3 contains 16 residues. J gave up 0 bases and V 5 bases, and 9 bases lay outside the gene matches. CDR1 SGHTA and CDR2 FQGNSA come from the germline V gene.

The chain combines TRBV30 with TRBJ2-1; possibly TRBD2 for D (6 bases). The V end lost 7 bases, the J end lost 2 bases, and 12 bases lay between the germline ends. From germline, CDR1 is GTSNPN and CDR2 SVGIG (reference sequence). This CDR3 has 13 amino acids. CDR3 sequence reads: CALGGAPYNEQFF. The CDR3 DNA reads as TGTGCCTTGGGCGGGGCCCCCTACAATGAGCAGTTCTTC.

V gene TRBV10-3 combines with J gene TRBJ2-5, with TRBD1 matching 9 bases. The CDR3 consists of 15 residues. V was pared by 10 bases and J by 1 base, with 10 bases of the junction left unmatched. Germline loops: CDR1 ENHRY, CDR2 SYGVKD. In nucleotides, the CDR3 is TGTGCCAGCAAGATCACAGGGGGCCTCCAAGAGACCCAGTACTTC. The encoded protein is CASKITGGLQETQYF.

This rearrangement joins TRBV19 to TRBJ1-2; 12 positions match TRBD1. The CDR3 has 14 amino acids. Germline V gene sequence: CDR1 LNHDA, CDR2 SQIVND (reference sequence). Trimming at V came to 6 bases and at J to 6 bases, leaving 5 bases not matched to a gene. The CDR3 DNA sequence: TGTGCCAGTAGAAGGGGACAGGGGGCAGATGGCTACACCTTC. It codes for CASRRGQGADGYTF.

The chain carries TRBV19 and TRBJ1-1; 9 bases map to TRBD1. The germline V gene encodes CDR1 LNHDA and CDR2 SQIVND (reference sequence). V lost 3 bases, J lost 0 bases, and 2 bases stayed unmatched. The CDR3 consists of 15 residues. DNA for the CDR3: TGTGCCAGTAGTATCGGACAGGGGATGAACACTGAAGCTTTCTTT. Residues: CASSIGQGMNTEAFF.

Here the CDR3 DNA reads TGTGCCAGCAGTTACTCCCTAGCGGGAGGGCCCAATGAGCAGTTCTTC. Residues: CASSYSLAGGPNEQFF. The rearrangement links TRBV6-5 to TRBJ2-1; 12 nucleotides agree with TRBD2. Germline CDR1 is MNHEY and CDR2 is SVGAGI. The V segment lost 0 bases and the J segment 6 bases; nucleotides outside the gene matches: 3. This CDR3 region has 16 residues.

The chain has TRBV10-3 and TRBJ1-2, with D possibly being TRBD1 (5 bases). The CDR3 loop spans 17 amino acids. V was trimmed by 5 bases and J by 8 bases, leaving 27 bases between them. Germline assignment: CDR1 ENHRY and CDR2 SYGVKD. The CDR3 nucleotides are TGTGCCATCAGTTCTGACGAGGGACGGAGATCGGCCTGGGGCTACACCTTC. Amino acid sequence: CAISSDEGRRSAWGYTF.

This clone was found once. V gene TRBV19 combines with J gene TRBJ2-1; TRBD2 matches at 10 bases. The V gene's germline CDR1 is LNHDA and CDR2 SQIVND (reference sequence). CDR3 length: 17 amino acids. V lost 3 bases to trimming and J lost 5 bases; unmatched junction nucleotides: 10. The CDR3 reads CASSMPLASGSHNEQFF. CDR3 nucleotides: TGTGCCAGTAGTATGCCTCTCGCTAGCGGGAGCCACAATGAGCAGTTCTTC.

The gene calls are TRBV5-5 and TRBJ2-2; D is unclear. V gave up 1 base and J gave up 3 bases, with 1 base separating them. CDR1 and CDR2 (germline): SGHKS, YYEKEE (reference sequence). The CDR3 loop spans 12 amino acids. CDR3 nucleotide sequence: TGTGCCAGCAGCTTGTACACCGGGGAGCTGTTTTTT. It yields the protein CASSLYTGELFF.

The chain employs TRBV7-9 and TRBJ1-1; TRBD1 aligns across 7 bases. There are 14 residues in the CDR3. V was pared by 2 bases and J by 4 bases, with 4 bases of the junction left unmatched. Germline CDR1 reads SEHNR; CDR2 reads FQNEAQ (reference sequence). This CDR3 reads CASSLPGGGTEAFF. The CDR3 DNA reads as TGTGCCAGCAGCTTACCAGGGGGAGGCACTGAAGCTTTCTTT.

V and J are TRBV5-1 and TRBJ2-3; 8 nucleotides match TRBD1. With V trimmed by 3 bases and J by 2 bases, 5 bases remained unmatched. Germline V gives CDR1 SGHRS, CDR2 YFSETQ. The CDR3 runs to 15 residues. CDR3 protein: CASSSWTGPTDTQYF. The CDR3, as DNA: TGCGCCAGCAGCTCCTGGACAGGGCCCACAGATACGCAGTATTTT.

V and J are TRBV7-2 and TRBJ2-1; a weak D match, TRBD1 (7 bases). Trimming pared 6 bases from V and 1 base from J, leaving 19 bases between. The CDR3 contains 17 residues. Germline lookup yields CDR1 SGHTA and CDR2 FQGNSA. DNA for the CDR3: TGTGCCAGCAGTCCCCTATTGACAGGGACTTCCTACAATGAGCAGTTCTTC. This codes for CASSPLLTGTSYNEQFF.

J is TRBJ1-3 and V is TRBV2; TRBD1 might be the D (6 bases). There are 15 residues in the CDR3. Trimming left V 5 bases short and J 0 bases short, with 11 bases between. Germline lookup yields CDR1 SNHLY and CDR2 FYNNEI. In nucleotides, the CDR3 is TGTGCCAGCAGTCAAACAGGGAGCTCTGGAAACACCATATATTTT. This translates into CASSQTGSSGNTIYF. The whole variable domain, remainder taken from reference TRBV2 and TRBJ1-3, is EPEVTQTPSHQVTQMGQEVILRCVPISNHLYFYWYRQILGQKVEFLVSFYNNEISEKSEIFDDQFSVERPDGSNFTLKIRSTKLEDSAMYFCASSQTGSSGNTIYFGEGSWLTVV.

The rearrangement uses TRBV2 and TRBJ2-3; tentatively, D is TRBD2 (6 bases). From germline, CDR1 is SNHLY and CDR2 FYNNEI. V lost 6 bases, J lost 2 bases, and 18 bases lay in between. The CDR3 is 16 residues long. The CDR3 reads CASREDAGHLTDTQYF. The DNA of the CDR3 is TGTGCCAGCAGGGAGGATGCGGGGCACCTCACAGATACGCAGTATTTT.